This note documents a single TCR beta chain sequence. Its antigen is as yet unknown. This sample is drawn from a study of cytomegalovirus exposure and HLA in healthy donors. Study findings and constraints: Earlier analysis looked at TCR beta V segments, and most were productive about 87% or about 30% of the time.

Germline V CDR1 and CDR2: MNHEY, SMNVEV (reference sequence). The CDR3 totals 24 residues. J was trimmed by 0 bases and V by 0 bases; bases with no gene match: 23. The PCR employed 60 Vbeta primers together with 13 Jbeta primers. TCRdb's table, derived via immunoSEQ multiplex PCR, lists solely in-frame clones and lacks some. The sample yields some 57,000 clones, roughly 90% seen once. This TCR was sampled from a young man in good health and CMV-seropositive. The rearrangement joins TRBV27 to TRBJ1-2; TRBD1 matches 12 bases. The sequenced sample consisted of PBMCs. The CDR3 DNA reads TGTGCCAGCAGTTTATCGCCGACAGGAACCCCATTGTGGGGACAGGGGGCAGCTAACTATGGCTACACCTTC. Residues: CASSLSPTGTPLWGQGAANYGYTF.